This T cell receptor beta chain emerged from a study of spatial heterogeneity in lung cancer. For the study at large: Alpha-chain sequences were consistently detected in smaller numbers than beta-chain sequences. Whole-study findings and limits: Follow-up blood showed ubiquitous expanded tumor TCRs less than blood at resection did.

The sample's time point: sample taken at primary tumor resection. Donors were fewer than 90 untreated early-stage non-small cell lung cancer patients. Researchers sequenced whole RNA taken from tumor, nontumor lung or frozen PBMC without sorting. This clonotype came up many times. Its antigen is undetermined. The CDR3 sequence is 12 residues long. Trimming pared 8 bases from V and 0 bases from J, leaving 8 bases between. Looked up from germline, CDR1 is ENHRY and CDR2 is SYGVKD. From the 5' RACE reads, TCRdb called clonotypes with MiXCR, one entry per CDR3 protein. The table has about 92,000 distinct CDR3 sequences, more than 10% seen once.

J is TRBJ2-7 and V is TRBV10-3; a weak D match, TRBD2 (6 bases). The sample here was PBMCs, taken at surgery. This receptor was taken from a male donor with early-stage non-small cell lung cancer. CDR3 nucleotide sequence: TGTGCCATCGCGGAGGGCTCCTACGAGCAGTACTTC. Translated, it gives CAIAEGSYEQYF.